These 24 T cell receptor beta chains originate from one sample sequenced in a study of CD8+ T cells in alopecia areata. Treatment meaning: oral pan-JAK inhibitor, 5-10 mg twice daily. As the sequencing template, cDNA was produced by extracting RNA and reverse transcribing it. Profiled with immunoSEQ multiplex PCR; TCRdb holds only in-frame clones, not every one. Of fewer than 250,000 clones in the sample, approximately 57% were seen once. Sequencing was performed on CD4+ T cells sorted from blood, taken at week 24, from a patient treated with tofacitinib. The receptors were gathered from a human donor with alopecia areata.

The rearrangement uses TRBV5-6 and TRBJ2-3; D gene uncertain. The CDR3 is made up of 16 amino acids. Looked up from germline, CDR1 is SGHDT and CDR2 is YYEEEE. The ends were cut back, 1 base at V and 2 bases at J, with 14 bases in the middle. CDR3 region: CASSLLLQPPTDTQYF. The CDR3 nucleotides read TGTGCCAGCAGCTTGCTTCTACAGCCACCCACAGATACGCAGTATTTT.

The chain employs TRBV10-3 and TRBJ2-3; no reliable D call. CDR1 and CDR2 (germline): ENHRY, SYGVKD. This CDR3 spans 14 amino acids. The V end lost 0 bases, the J end lost 2 bases, and 6 bases lay between the germline ends. CDR3 bases: TGTGCCATCAGTGAGTCCTCCTTCACAGATACGCAGTATTTT. Translation: CAISESSFTDTQYF.

The gene calls are TRBV29-1 and TRBJ1-1; TRBD1 agrees at 9 bases. The CDR3 is made up of 13 amino acids. From germline, CDR1 is SQVTM and CDR2 ANQGSEA. V shed 4 bases and J 6 bases; nucleotides not matched to a gene: 6. As DNA, the CDR3 is TGCAGCGTTGTCGGCAGACAGGGGGCTGAAGCTTTCTTT. Translated: CSVVGRQGAEAFF.

The gene calls are TRBV30 and TRBJ1-2; no definite D call. CDR3 length equals 11 residues. V lost 1 base, J lost 8 bases, and 8 bases lay in between. Germline-derived CDR1 and CDR2 are GTSNPN and SVGIG (reference sequence). CDR3 residues: CAWSALGGYTF. Here the CDR3 DNA reads TGTGCCTGGAGTGCCCTCGGGGGCTACACCTTC.

This clone appeared a few times. The chain links TRBV4-3 to TRBJ2-7; 8 bases are a match to TRBD2. Per the germline V gene, CDR1 is LGHNA and CDR2 is YSLEER. J lost 5 bases, V lost 3 bases, and 9 bases had no gene match. The CDR3 contains 15 residues. DNA of the CDR3: TGCGCCAGCAGCCAGTATCTCCTCGGGGGGGACGAGCAGTACTTC. The encoded protein is CASSQYLLGGDEQYF.

This clone has just a few counts. The rearrangement links TRBV5-6 to TRBJ1-4, with 7 bases matching TRBD1. Germline lookup yields CDR1 SGHDT and CDR2 YYEEEE. The length of the CDR3 is 13 residues. V lost 8 bases, J lost 4 bases, and 5 bases stayed unmatched. As DNA, the CDR3 is TGTGCCAGTATGGACAGGAGTAATGAAAAACTGTTTTTT. It specifies CASMDRSNEKLFF. Together with reference TRBV5-6 and TRBJ1-4, the CDR3 gives the full variable domain: DAGVTQSPTHLIKTRGQQVTLRCSPKSGHDTVSWYQQALGQGPQFIFQYYEEEERQRGNFPDRFSGHQFPNYSSELNVNALLLGDSALYLCASMDRSNEKLFFGSGTQLSVL.

The chain employs TRBV30 and TRBJ1-2, with D possibly matching TRBD1 (5 bases). CDR1 is GTSNPN and CDR2 is SVGIG in the germline V gene (reference sequence). Trimming pared 4 bases from V and 4 bases from J, leaving 16 bases between. This CDR3 has 14 amino acids. As DNA, the CDR3 is TGTGCCTGGACTGCGGCCGGGGGGATCTATGGCTACACCTTC. It is translated as CAWTAAGGIYGYTF. The full variable domain, in which reference TRBV30 and TRBJ1-2 provide the parts outside the CDR3, is SQTIHQWPATLVQPVGSPLSLECTVEGTSNPNLYWYRQAAGRGLQLLFYSVGIGQISSEVPQNLSASRPQDRQFILSSKKLLLSDSGFYLCAWTAAGGIYGYTFGSGTRLTVV.

This clone was seen a handful of times. The genes are TRBV9 and TRBJ2-2, with D unresolved. Trimming removed 0 bases at V and 6 bases at J, with 9 bases between. Germline V gene data show CDR1 as SGDLS and CDR2 as YYNGEE. This CDR3 is built from 14 residues. The chain's CDR3 is CASSVEIRSGELFF. The CDR3 DNA is TGTGCCAGCAGCGTAGAAATCAGGTCCGGGGAGCTGTTTTTT.

The gene calls are TRBV11-2 and TRBJ2-5; 10 bases align to TRBD1. Germline V CDR1 and CDR2: SGHAT, FQNNGV. Trimming at V came to 3 bases and at J to 4 bases, leaving 2 bases not matched to a gene. The CDR3 has 14 amino acids. The CDR3 coding sequence is TGTGCCAGCAGCTTGGGGACAGGGGCAGAGACCCAGTACTTC. Translation gives CASSLGTGAETQYF.

Only a few counts were recorded for this clone. The chain recombines TRBV29-1 with TRBJ2-7, with 7 bases that match TRBD1. Germline V gene data show CDR1 as SQVTM and CDR2 as ANQGSEA. This CDR3 is 12 amino acids long. Trimming cost V 6 bases and J 5 bases; bases outside gene matches: 7. Here the CDR3 DNA reads TGCAGCGTCGCTCCCGGGACAGACGAGCAGTACTTC. It encodes CSVAPGTDEQYF.

Turning to this clone: Its ends do not fully match the called genes, so a read error is possible. The V gene is TRBV29-1, the J gene TRBJ2-1; 10 nucleotides match TRBD1. Germline V gene data show CDR1 as SQVTM and CDR2 as ANQGSEA. The length of the CDR3 is 13 residues. The CDR3 nucleotides are TGCAGCGTCGAAGGGACAGGGGACAATGAGCAGTTCTTC. Its protein is CSVEGTGDNEQFF.

The chain employs TRBV4-1 and TRBJ2-7, with TRBD2 matching over 15 bases. The CDR3 covers 17 residues. CDR1 is MGHRA, CDR2 YSYEKL, per germline. J gave up 1 base and V 2 bases, and 3 bases lay outside the gene matches. This chain's CDR3 is CASSQWGLAGGSYEQYF. Here the CDR3 DNA reads TGCGCCAGCAGCCAATGGGGACTAGCGGGGGGATCCTACGAGCAGTACTTC.

A few counts support this clone. The chain is built from TRBV5-8 and TRBJ1-6, with TRBD1 as a possible D gene (5 bases). In germline, CDR1 is SGHTS, CDR2 YDEGEE. The CDR3 is 18 residues long. V dropped 3 bases and J dropped 3 bases, with 19 bases sitting between them. The CDR3 nucleotides are TGTGCCAGCAGCTACTACTCAGGGTCAAGGAACTATAATTCACCCCTCCACTTT. Amino acid sequence: CASSYYSGSRNYNSPLHF.

The chain combines TRBV5-6 with TRBJ2-2; no clear D. The CDR3 is 13 amino acids. From germline, CDR1 is SGHDT and CDR2 YYEEEE. The V and J ends lost 2 bases and 7 bases respectively, with 9 bases between them. The CDR3 DNA follows: TGTGCCAGCAGCTTTACCCGGAACGGGGAGCTGTTTTTT. Its protein is CASSFTRNGELFF.

This clone has only a few counts. V is TRBV19 and J is TRBJ2-7; 9 bases line up with TRBD1. The V gene's germline CDR1 is LNHDA and CDR2 SQIVND (reference sequence). The junction had 7 bases not matched to a gene; V was cut back by 7 bases and J by 6 bases. This CDR3 spans 13 amino acids. The CDR3: CASTQQGASEQYF. The CDR3, as DNA: TGTGCCAGTACCCAACAGGGGGCCAGCGAGCAGTACTTC.

Here the CDR3 DNA reads TGTGCCAGCAGCCAATACCCCGCGGACAGGGGTTATGAGGGCACAGATACGCAGTATTTT. This translates into CASSQYPADRGYEGTDTQYF. The chain joins TRBV4-2 to TRBJ2-3; 9 nucleotides agree with TRBD1. Losses at the gene ends were 2 bases for V and 1 base for J; bases not matched to a gene: 16. The CDR3 consists of 20 residues. CDR1 LGHNA and CDR2 YNFKEQ come from the germline V gene.

The chain uses TRBV30 and TRBJ1-4, with a weak D call TRBD1 (5 bases). The CDR3 length is 13 residues. Germline V CDR1 and CDR2: GTSNPN, SVGIG (reference sequence). V was trimmed by 4 bases and J by 2 bases, leaving 8 bases between them. CDR3 sequence (DNA): TGTGCCTGGAAGGGGTTGACTAATGAAAAACTGTTTTTT. It specifies CAWKGLTNEKLFF. Based on the CDR3 plus reference TRBV30 and TRBJ1-4, the full variable domain is SQTIHQWPATLVQPVGSPLSLECTVEGTSNPNLYWYRQAAGRGLQLLFYSVGIGQISSEVPQNLSASRPQDRQFILSSKKLLLSDSGFYLCAWKGLTNEKLFFGSGTQLSVL.

The chain carries TRBV29-1 and TRBJ2-3; 9 bases agree with TRBD1. CDR3 length: 13 amino acids. J lost 6 bases, V lost 3 bases, and 4 bases had no gene match. Germline V CDR1 and CDR2: SQVTM, ANQGSEA. The CDR3 loop is CSVDGQGSDTQYF. In DNA, the CDR3 is TGCAGCGTTGATGGACAGGGGTCGGATACGCAGTATTTT.

This chain uses TRBV10-3 with TRBJ2-1, with 8 bases matching TRBD1. The germline V gene has CDR1 ENHRY and CDR2 SYGVKD. The CDR3 is 14 amino acids. J lost 7 bases, V lost 5 bases, and 7 bases had no gene match. CDR3 sequence (DNA): TGTGCCATCAGTCCTGGACAGGGCCGAAATGAGCAGTTCTTC. Its protein product is CAISPGQGRNEQFF.

The chain employs TRBV11-2 and TRBJ2-1; 8 bases fit TRBD2. Germline CDR1 reads SGHAT; CDR2 reads FQNNGV. This CDR3 has 15 amino acids. V trimming: 1 base; J trimming: 5 bases; junction bases outside the gene matches: 4. CDR3 residues: CASSLGSGGNNEQFF. CDR3 DNA: TGTGCCAGCAGCTTAGGGAGCGGGGGCAACAATGAGCAGTTCTTC.

The chain combines TRBV29-1 with TRBJ1-2, with D maybe TRBD1 (5 bases). The CDR3 sequence is 12 residues long. The germline CDR1 and CDR2 sequences are SQVTM and ANQGSEA. Trimming took 1 base from V and 8 from J, leaving 11 bases between them. The CDR3 nucleotides are TGCAGCGTTGAAGCAGGACCAGGGGGCTACACCTTC. Residues: CSVEAGPGGYTF.

For this clone: A read error is the likely source, as a far larger clone sits one nucleotide away. The chain uses TRBV2 and TRBJ2-2; no reliable D call. The CDR3 is made up of 12 amino acids. V gave up 3 bases and J gave up 2 bases, with 1 base separating them. CDR1 is SNHLY, CDR2 FYNNEI, per germline. For the CDR3, the DNA is TGTGCCAGCAGTGATAACACCGGGGAGCTGTTTTTT. Its translation: CASSDNTGELFF.

This chain joins TRBV29-1 and TRBJ1-1; 8 bases line up with TRBD1. This CDR3 contains 13 residues. Germline V gene data show CDR1 as SQVTM and CDR2 as ANQGSEA. V lost 4 bases to trimming and J lost 4 bases; unmatched junction nucleotides: 5. The CDR3 DNA follows: TGCAGCGTTGTATCTGACAGGGGCACTGAAGCTTTCTTT. Translated, it gives CSVVSDRGTEAFF.

The V call is TRBV29-1, the J call TRBJ1-2; a possible D gene is TRBD1 (6 bases). Trimming stripped 4 bases from V and 0 bases from J, with 12 bases between. In germline, CDR1 is SQVTM, CDR2 ANQGSEA. The CDR3 extends over 14 amino acids. Here the CDR3 reads CSVAGQYSNYGYTF. In DNA form, the CDR3 reads TGCAGCGTTGCCGGACAGTATTCTAACTATGGCTACACCTTC.